What follows describes a single T cell receptor (beta chain). What it recognizes is unknown. TCRdb's table, derived via immunoSEQ multiplex PCR, lists solely in-frame clones and lacks some. The sample consists of over a million clones, about 77% of them appearing once. CDR1 KGHSH and CDR2 LQKENI come from the germline V gene. The CDR3 runs to 15 residues. V was trimmed by 3 bases and J by 5 bases, leaving 14 bases between them. The data were taken from a study of shared clonotypes between healthy human individuals. Study background: Plates per donor: three CD4 naive, three CD4 memory, two CD8 naive, one CD8 memory.

Whole-study findings and limits: Sequencing depth was a factor that was expected to affect clonotype sharing among donors. The authors sampled blood alone, and tissue repertoires likely differ.

It was into CD45RA+ naive and CD45RA-negative memory subsets that the CD4+ cells were split. This chain connects TRBV18 to TRBJ1-5; D call uncertain. The sequenced material came from memory CD4+ T cells sorted from blood. Subset specified: CD45RA-negative fraction. The TCR comes from a man between 18 and 29 years old in good health. The CDR3 here is CASSPYGGQDQPQHF. The CDR3, as DNA: TGTGCCAGCTCACCCTACGGTGGGCAGGATCAGCCCCAGCATTTT.